This TCR beta chain was obtained from a study of OX40 agonist ivuxolimab in advanced cancers. Study details: Partial responses, seen in three patients, involved one hepatocellular carcinoma and two cutaneous melanomas.

Clones were read by immunoSEQ multiplex PCR, and TCRdb kept only the in-frame ones, dropping some. The sample lists more than 35,000 clones; approximately 80% were seen once. Trimming at V came to 0 bases and at J to 7 bases, leaving 15 bases not matched to a gene. CDR1 MGHRA and CDR2 YSYEKL come from the germline V gene. The CDR3 is 18 residues long. This specimen was CD4+ or CD8+ T cells sorted from blood, taken in a trial of the OX40 agonist ivuxolimab. The chain has TRBV4-1 and TRBJ2-1, with 7 bases that match TRBD1. The sequence was collected from an adult with an advanced solid tumor such as melanoma, head and neck, liver or kidney cancer. The CDR3 coding sequence is TGCGCCAGCAGCCAAGATTCCCTGTGGGGACAGATTATTAATGAGCAGTTCTTC. It is translated as CASSQDSLWGQIINEQFF.